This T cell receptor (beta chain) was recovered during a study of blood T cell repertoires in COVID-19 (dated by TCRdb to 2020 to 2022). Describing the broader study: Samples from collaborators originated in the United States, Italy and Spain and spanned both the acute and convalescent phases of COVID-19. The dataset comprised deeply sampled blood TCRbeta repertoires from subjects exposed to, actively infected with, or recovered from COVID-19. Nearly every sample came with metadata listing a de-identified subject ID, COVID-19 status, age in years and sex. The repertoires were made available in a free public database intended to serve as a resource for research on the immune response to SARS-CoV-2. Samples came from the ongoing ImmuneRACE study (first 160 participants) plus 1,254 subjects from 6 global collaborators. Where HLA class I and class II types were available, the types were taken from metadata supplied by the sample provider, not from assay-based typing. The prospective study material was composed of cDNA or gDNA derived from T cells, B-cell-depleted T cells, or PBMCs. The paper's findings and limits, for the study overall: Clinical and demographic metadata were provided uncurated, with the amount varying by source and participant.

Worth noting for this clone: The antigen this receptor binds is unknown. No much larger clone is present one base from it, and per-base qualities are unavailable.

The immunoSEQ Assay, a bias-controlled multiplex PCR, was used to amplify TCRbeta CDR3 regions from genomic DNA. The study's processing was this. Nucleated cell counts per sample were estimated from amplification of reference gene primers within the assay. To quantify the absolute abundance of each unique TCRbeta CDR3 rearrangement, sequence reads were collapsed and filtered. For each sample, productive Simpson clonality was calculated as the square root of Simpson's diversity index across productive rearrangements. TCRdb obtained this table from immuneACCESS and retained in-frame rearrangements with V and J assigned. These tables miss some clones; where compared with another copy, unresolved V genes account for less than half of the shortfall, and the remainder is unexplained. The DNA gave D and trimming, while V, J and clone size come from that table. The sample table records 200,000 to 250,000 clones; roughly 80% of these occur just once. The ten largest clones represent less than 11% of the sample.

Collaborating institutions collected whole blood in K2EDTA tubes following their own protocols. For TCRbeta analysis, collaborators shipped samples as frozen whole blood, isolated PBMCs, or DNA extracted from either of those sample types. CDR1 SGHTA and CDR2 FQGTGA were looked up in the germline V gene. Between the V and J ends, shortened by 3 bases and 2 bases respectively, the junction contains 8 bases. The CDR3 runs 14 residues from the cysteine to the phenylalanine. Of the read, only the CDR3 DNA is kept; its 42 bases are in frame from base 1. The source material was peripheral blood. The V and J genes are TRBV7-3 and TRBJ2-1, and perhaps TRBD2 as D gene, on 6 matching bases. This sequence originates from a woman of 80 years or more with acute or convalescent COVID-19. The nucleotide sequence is TGTGCCAGCAGCTTGGCGGGACCCTACAATGAGCAGTTCTTC. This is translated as CASSLAGPYNEQFF.